The entry that follows covers one T cell receptor (beta chain) sequence. The data are from a study of blood T cell repertoires in COVID-19. Whole-study context: The origin of the acute and convalescent COVID-19 samples was the United States, Italy and Spain. Sources were T cells, B-cell-depleted T cells, or PBMCs; the material itself was cDNA or gDNA.

Authors' analysis steps: Estimated nucleated cell counts came from reference gene primer amplification. Sequencing used immunoSEQ multiplex PCR; TCRdb keeps in-frame clones, though not all of them. V and J calls and clone size come straight from that table; D and trimming were deduced from the DNA. Found here are 90,000 to 140,000 clones, around four fifths of them singletons; the top ten hold 19%. V dropped 4 bases and J dropped 6; count of bases not matched to a gene: 12. Germline CDR1 is SGHRS and CDR2 is YFSETQ. The CDR3 is 15 residues long. What was sequenced was peripheral blood. The genes are TRBV5-1 and TRBJ1-2, with TRBD1 matching over 7 bases. The receptor was isolated from a woman in her sixties or seventies with acute or convalescent COVID-19. CDR3 sequence reads: CASSGQGERLNGYTF. The CDR3 DNA reads TGCGCCAGCAGCGGCCAGGGGGAAAGATTGAATGGCTACACCTTC. The whole variable domain, filled in from reference TRBV5-1 and TRBJ1-2, reads KAGVTQTPRYLIKTRGQQVTLSCSPISGHRSVSWYQQTPGQGLQFLFEYFSETQRNKGNFPGRFSGRQFSNSRSEMNVSTLELGDSALYLCASSGQGERLNGYTFGSGTRLTVV.